The 3 T cell receptor beta chains below were found in one sample sequenced in a study of neurological immune-mediated disorders. The time point is: longitudinal time-point 1 (baseline). One entry per CDR3 protein results from TCRdb running MiXCR on the 5' RACE reads. The data contain approximately 53,000 distinct CDR3 sequences, more than 8.5% of them singletons. The sample consisted of PBMCs. The receptors come from a woman between 40 and 55 years old in good health.

This clonotype was observed a few times. The chain uses TRBV20-1 and TRBJ1-6, with D perhaps matching TRBD1 (6 bases). This CDR3 is 13 amino acids long. The ends were cut back, 7 bases at V and 6 bases at J, with 13 bases in the middle. Germline CDR1 is DFQATT and CDR2 is SNEGSKA (reference sequence). The CDR3 sequence: CSVQGTSNSPLHF. Written as DNA, the CDR3 is TGCAGTGTTCAGGGGACAAGTAATTCACCCCTCCACTTT.

This clonotype was detected ten times or more. The chain carries TRBV4-2 and TRBJ2-5; no reliable D call. V lost 0 bases, J lost 0 bases, and 2 bases lay in between. CDR1 and CDR2 from the germline V gene are LGHNA and YNFKEQ. This CDR3 comprises 13 residues. Here the CDR3 DNA reads TGTGCCAGCAGCCAAGACCACCAAGAGACCCAGTACTTC. Its translation is CASSQDHQETQYF.

To note about this clonotype: A much larger clone differs from this one at a single base, so this may be a read error. V gene TRBV10-3 combines with J gene TRBJ1-1; TRBD1 matches 7 bases. This CDR3 has 11 residues. The germline V gene encodes CDR1 ENHRY and CDR2 SYGVKD. CDR3 amino acids: CTIRGTLGAFF. CDR3 DNA sequence: TGTACCATCAGGGGGACTTTGGGAGCTTTCTTT.